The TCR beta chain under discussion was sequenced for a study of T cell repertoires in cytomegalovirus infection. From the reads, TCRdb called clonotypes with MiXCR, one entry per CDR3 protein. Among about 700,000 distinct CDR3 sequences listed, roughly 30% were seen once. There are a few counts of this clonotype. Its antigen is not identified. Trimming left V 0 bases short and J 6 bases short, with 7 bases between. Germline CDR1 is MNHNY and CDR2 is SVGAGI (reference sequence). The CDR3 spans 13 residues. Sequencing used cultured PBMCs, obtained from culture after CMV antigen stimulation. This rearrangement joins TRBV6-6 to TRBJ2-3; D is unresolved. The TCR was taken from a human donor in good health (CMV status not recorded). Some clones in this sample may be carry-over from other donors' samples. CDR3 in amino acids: CASSYSRADTQYF. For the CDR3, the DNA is TGTGCCAGCAGTTACTCCCGGGCTGATACGCAGTATTTT.